This entry lists 15 T cell receptor beta chains sequenced from one sample in a study of CD8+ T cells in alopecia areata. cDNA reverse transcribed from extracted RNA served as the sequencing template. Data came from immunoSEQ multiplex PCR; TCRdb stores just in-frame clones and leaves some out. The data hold roughly 200,000 clones, with 63% observed a single time. The sequencing used CD4+ T cells sorted from blood, collected at week 0. The receptor source for this set is a human donor with alopecia areata.

J is TRBJ1-2 and V is TRBV6-6; TRBD1 matches 7 bases. V was pared by 5 bases and J by 3 bases, with 9 bases of the junction left unmatched. This CDR3 region has 15 residues. Germline CDR1 and CDR2: MNHNY and SVGAGI (reference sequence). CDR3 nucleotide sequence: TGTGCCAGCAGTGCGCGACAGGGTGTTGACTATGGCTACACCTTC. Encoded protein: CASSARQGVDYGYTF.

The CDR3 sequence is CASSLVEGARNEQFF. The DNA for the CDR3 is TGCGCCAGCAGCTTGGTGGAGGGGGCGAGGAATGAGCAGTTCTTC. The chain combines TRBV5-1 with TRBJ2-1, with D maybe TRBD1 (7 bases). Germline CDR1 is SGHRS and CDR2 is YFSETQ. This CDR3 comprises 15 residues. V was cut by 0 bases and J by 7 bases, with 14 bases left in between.

CDR3 loop: CASSPAGGQGISYEQYF. The CDR3 DNA follows: TGTGCCAGCAGCCCCGCAGGCGGACAGGGAATTTCCTACGAGCAGTACTTC. This sequence joins TRBV7-9 and TRBJ2-7, with 8 positions matching TRBD1. With V trimmed by 5 bases and J by 1 base, 13 bases remained unmatched. CDR1 is SEHNR and CDR2 is FQNEAQ in the germline V gene (reference sequence). The CDR3 has 17 amino acids.

The table lists this clone with a few counts. The rearrangement joins TRBV6-1 to TRBJ2-7; D gene uncertain. CDR3 length: 15 residues. V was cut by 4 bases and J by 3 bases, with 16 bases left in between. Germline-derived CDR1 and CDR2 are MNHNS and SASEGT. Written as DNA, the CDR3 is TGTGCCAGCAGTGGACAAAGGACGAACCGCTACGAGCAGTACTTC. Protein: CASSGQRTNRYEQYF.

The V gene is TRBV29-1, the J gene TRBJ2-3; TRBD1 is a possible D gene (5 bases). The CDR3 consists of 13 residues. Germline CDR1 reads SQVTM; CDR2 reads ANQGSEA. V was clipped by 6 bases and J by 5 bases, with 15 bases between them. CDR3 region: CSVRGRQGDTQYF. DNA of the CDR3: TGCAGCGTCCGAGGCCGGCAGGGAGATACGCAGTATTTT.

In the case of this clone: Other DNA sequences from this sample encode an identical CDR3 as well. The rearrangement links TRBV14 to TRBJ2-2; D unresolved. V was trimmed by 1 base and J by 4 bases, leaving 4 bases between them. The germline V gene has CDR1 SGHDN and CDR2 FVKESK. The CDR3 runs 13 residues. The CDR3 protein is CASSQAVTGELFF. The CDR3 region has the DNA TGTGCCAGCAGCCAAGCAGTCACCGGGGAGCTGTTTTTT.

The chain links TRBV4-3 to TRBJ2-7; D tentatively reads TRBD1 or TRBD2 (6 bases each). Germline assignment: CDR1 LGHNA and CDR2 YSLEER. This CDR3 contains 15 residues. Trimming shortened V by 1 base and J by 5 bases, and 15 bases separated the two germline ends. In DNA form, the CDR3 reads TGCGCCAGCAGCCAAGTCGGAGGGGGTAACCACGAGCAGTACTTC. Translating gives CASSQVGGGNHEQYF.

The chain uses TRBV30 and TRBJ1-1, with D possibly matching TRBD1 (6 bases). CDR1 and CDR2 from the germline V gene are GTSNPN and SVGIG (reference sequence). This CDR3 spans 13 amino acids. Between the trimmed V and J ends, which lost 3 bases and 6 bases, there was a span of 14 bases. The CDR3 reads CAWRRGASAEAFF. CDR3 DNA sequence: TGTGCCTGGAGGCGGGGGGCTAGCGCTGAAGCTTTCTTT.

V and J are TRBV7-2 and TRBJ2-7; D is unclear. Germline CDR1 reads SGHTA; CDR2 reads FQGNSA. The CDR3 covers 12 residues. V was pared by 5 bases and J by 5 bases, with 10 bases between. In DNA form, the CDR3 reads TGTGCCAGCAGCATTCGGCGACACGAGCAGTACTTC. Protein product: CASSIRRHEQYF. Full variable domain (remainder filled in from reference TRBV7-2 and TRBJ2-7): GAGVSQSPSNKVTEKGKDVELRCDPISGHTALYWYRQSLGQGLEFLIYFQGNSAPDKSGLPSDRFSAERTGGSVSTLTIQRTQQEDSAVYLCASSIRRHEQYFGPGTRLTVT.

This clone was detected a few times. J is TRBJ2-5 and V is TRBV29-1; TRBD2 agrees at 8 bases. Germline V gene data show CDR1 as SQVTM and CDR2 as ANQGSEA. The length of the CDR3 is 14 residues. V was clipped by 6 bases and J by 9 bases; unmatched bases: 15. CDR3: CSVTSGTSFGAQYF. The CDR3 bases are TGCAGCGTGACCTCCGGGACTAGTTTTGGGGCCCAGTACTTC.

CDR3 amino acids: CASSPDRGWDQETQYF. DNA of the CDR3: TGTGCCAGCAGCCCGGACAGGGGATGGGACCAAGAGACCCAGTACTTC. The rearrangement links TRBV5-6 to TRBJ2-5; TRBD1 matches 9 bases. Trimming cost V 4 bases and J 0 bases; bases outside gene matches: 7. The germline CDR1 and CDR2 sequences are SGHDT and YYEEEE. CDR3 size: 16 residues.

The J gene is TRBJ1-5, the V gene TRBV19; D is possibly TRBD1 (6 bases). With 7 bases removed from V and 1 base from J, the gap between germline ends came to 17 bases. Germline CDR1 LNHDA, CDR2 SQIVND (reference sequence). CDR3 length: 16 amino acids. The chain's CDR3 is CASTEPGGPSNQPQHF. The DNA of the CDR3 is TGTGCCAGTACTGAGCCGGGGGGGCCCAGCAATCAGCCCCAGCATTTT.

The chain employs TRBV5-6 and TRBJ2-5, with D possibly TRBD1 on 6 matching bases. The CDR3 loop spans 14 amino acids. Germline V gene lookup returns CDR1 SGHDT and CDR2 YYEEEE. Trimming removed 3 bases at V and 1 base at J, with 10 bases between. The CDR3 loop reads CASSSGQFQETQYF. CDR3 bases: TGTGCCAGCAGCTCCGGACAGTTCCAAGAGACCCAGTACTTC.

This clone occurred once. The rearrangement links TRBV27 to TRBJ1-6, with 9 bases lining up with TRBD1. CDR1 and CDR2 from the germline V gene are MNHEY and SMNVEV (reference sequence). With 6 bases clipped from V and 9 bases from J, the junction kept 9 bases outside the gene matches. This CDR3 has 15 amino acids. CDR3 in DNA: TGTGCCAGCAGCTCTATACAGGGGGCGAGTTCACCCCTCCACTTT. Its translation is CASSSIQGASSPLHF.

This chain connects TRBV30 to TRBJ1-1; D gene uncertain. The V and J ends lost 4 bases and 4 bases respectively, with 10 bases between them. CDR3 length: 12 amino acids. Germline V CDR1 and CDR2: GTSNPN, SVGIG (reference sequence). The CDR3 protein is CAWTTAATEAFF. DNA of the CDR3: TGTGCCTGGACTACAGCGGCCACTGAAGCTTTCTTT.